These T cell receptor beta chains were read from a single sample in a study of blood T cell repertoires in COVID-19. The protocol was immunoSEQ multiplex PCR, while the TCRdb copy is restricted to in-frame clones and leaves out a portion. The sample holds under 200,000 clones; more than 65% are singletons and the top ten take 8% to 13%. The sample comprised PBMCs or T cells enriched from blood (not recorded which). The source of these receptors is a man aged 45-60 years who had recovered from COVID-19. Each CDR3 is given with its conserved first and last residue. Each record gives: clone size, D gene, J gene, V gene, CDR3 protein, CDR3 DNA. A D gene is named only where the DNA matches it firmly. Size is omitted from some rows. Given values are once, few, many or a class for expanded clones.

size: NA; D: TRBD1; J: TRBJ2-7; V: TRBV5-4; CDR3: CASSPGTGTHYEQYF; DNA: TGTGCCAGCAGCCCCGGGACAGGGACACACTACGAGCAGTACTTC
size: few; D: TRBD1; J: TRBJ1-2; V: TRBV30; CDR3: CAWSSTGAAGYTF; DNA: TGTGCCTGGAGCTCTACAGGGGCCGCTGGCTACACCTTC
size: NA; D: TRBD2; J: TRBJ2-5; V: TRBV28; CDR3: CASTPAGVQETQYF; DNA: TGTGCCAGCACCCCCGCGGGGGTACAAGAGACCCAGTACTTC
size: NA; D: TRBD1; J: TRBJ1-6; V: TRBV28; CDR3: CASSGQGVVSPLHF; DNA: TGTGCCAGCAGTGGACAGGGAGTGGTTTCACCCCTCCACTTT
size: NA; D: TRBD2; J: TRBJ2-3; V: TRBV14; CDR3: CASSQDSGTSTDTQYF; DNA: TGTGCCAGCAGCCAAGACAGCGGGACTAGCACAGATACGCAGTATTTT
size: NA; D: NA; J: TRBJ2-1; V: TRBV7-3; CDR3: CASSLGTPYNEQFF; DNA: TGTGCCAGCAGCTTAGGGACTCCCTACAATGAGCAGTTCTTC
size: NA; D: NA; J: TRBJ2-2; V: TRBV18; CDR3: CASSLAALDTGELFF; DNA: TGTGCCAGCTCACTGGCGGCTCTGGACACCGGGGAGCTGTTTTTT
size: NA; D: NA; J: TRBJ1-1; V: TRBV28; CDR3: CASSPARGGMNTEAFF; DNA: TGTGCCAGCAGTCCCGCCCGGGGGGGTATGAACACTGAAGCTTTCTTT
size: few; D: NA; J: TRBJ1-5; V: TRBV3-1/TRBV3-2; CDR3: CASSQDSPLGGRNQPQHF; DNA: TGTGCCAGCAGCCAAGACTCTCCACTAGGCGGACGCAATCAGCCCCAGCATTTT
size: NA; D: TRBD1; J: TRBJ1-4; V: TRBV7-8; CDR3: CASSPRTGSNEKLFF; DNA: TGTGCCAGCAGCCCGCGGACAGGGAGTAATGAAAAACTGTTTTTT
size: NA; D: NA; J: TRBJ1-1; V: TRBV6-5; CDR3: CASSYSLGSTEAFF; DNA: TGTGCCAGCAGTTACTCGTTGGGCAGCACTGAAGCTTTCTTT
size: NA; D: NA; J: TRBJ2-1; V: TRBV2; CDR3: CASSYTINNEQFF; DNA: TGTGCCAGCAGTTATACTATTAACAATGAGCAGTTCTTC
size: NA; D: TRBD2; J: TRBJ2-5; V: TRBV5-1; CDR3: CASRTLGREGRETQYF; DNA: TGCGCCAGCAGGACGCTAGGGCGGGAGGGCCGAGAGACCCAGTACTTC
size: once; D: NA; J: TRBJ2-7; V: TRBV11-1; CDR3: CASSHDQDRKQYF; DNA: TGTGCCAGCAGCCATGATCAGGATCGCAAGCAGTACTTC
size: once; D: NA; J: TRBJ1-2; V: TRBV18; CDR3: CASSPASADGYTF; DNA: TGTGCCAGCTCACCTGCCAGCGCTGATGGCTACACCTTC
size: NA; D: TRBD2; J: TRBJ2-7; V: TRBV3-1/TRBV3-2; CDR3: CASRDTSGGAGEQYF; DNA: TGTGCCAGCAGGGATACTAGCGGGGGGGCCGGGGAGCAGTACTTC
size: NA; D: TRBD2; J: TRBJ2-1; V: TRBV5-1; CDR3: CASSSSGTSNNEQFF; DNA: TGCGCCAGCAGCTCTTCCGGGACTAGCAACAATGAGCAGTTCTTC
size: NA; D: NA; J: TRBJ1-3; V: TRBV6-5; CDR3: CAVLTESGNTIYF; DNA: TGTGCCGTTCTGACTGAGTCTGGAAACACCATATATTTT
size: NA; D: NA; J: TRBJ2-2; V: TRBV16; CDR3: CASSPTSAVGELFF; DNA: TGTGCCAGCAGCCCCACGAGCGCTGTCGGGGAGCTGTTTTTT
size: NA; D: NA; J: TRBJ2-1; V: TRBV5-1; CDR3: CASSLAPGRSYNEQFF; DNA: TGCGCCAGCAGCTTGGCCCCTGGGAGATCCTACAATGAGCAGTTCTTC
size: NA; D: NA; J: TRBJ2-3; V: TRBV28; CDR3: CASSFSQGGTQYF; DNA: TGTGCCAGCAGTTTTAGCCAGGGGGGTACGCAGTATTTT
size: once; D: NA; J: TRBJ1-2; V: TRBV13; CDR3: CASSTHRDGYTF; DNA: TGTGCCAGCAGCACCCACAGGGATGGCTACACCTTC
size: NA; D: NA; J: TRBJ1-5; V: TRBV27; CDR3: CASSSNRDGQPQHF; DNA: TGTGCCAGCAGCTCAAACAGGGACGGTCAGCCCCAGCATTTT
size: NA; D: TRBD1; J: TRBJ1-2; V: TRBV7-2; CDR3: CASSLFGTGGWGYTF; DNA: TGTGCCAGCAGCTTGTTCGGGACAGGGGGTTGGGGCTACACCTTC
size: once; D: TRBD2; J: TRBJ2-3; V: TRBV5-6; CDR3: CASSSYSGGAQNTQYF; DNA: TGTGCCAGCAGCTCCTATAGCGGGGGGGCCCAGAATACGCAGTATTTT
size: NA; D: TRBD2; J: TRBJ2-1; V: TRBV7-9; CDR3: CASSPRGGAVNEQFF; DNA: TGTGCCAGCAGCCCGCGCGGGGGGGCCGTCAATGAGCAGTTCTTC
size: NA; D: TRBD2; J: TRBJ2-3; V: TRBV5-6; CDR3: CASSLWASGGPTDTQYF; DNA: TGTGCCAGCAGCTTGTGGGCTAGCGGGGGCCCCACAGATACGCAGTATTTT
size: NA; D: TRBD1; J: TRBJ1-2; V: TRBV5-8; CDR3: CASSLDQGVLGYTF; DNA: TGTGCCAGCAGCTTGGACCAGGGGGTCCTGGGCTACACCTTC
size: NA; D: TRBD1; J: TRBJ2-1; V: TRBV19; CDR3: CASSIAGTGNNEQFF; DNA: TGTGCCAGTAGTATCGCCGGGACAGGTAACAATGAGCAGTTCTTC
size: NA; D: NA; J: TRBJ1-4; V: TRBV3-1/TRBV3-2; CDR3: CASSQGETPLEKLFF; DNA: TGTGCCAGCAGCCAAGGCGAGACTCCCTTAGAAAAACTGTTTTTT
size: NA; D: NA; J: TRBJ1-5; V: TRBV3-1/TRBV3-2; CDR3: CASSQDGGRPQPQHF; DNA: TGTGCCAGCAGCCAAGACGGGGGTCGGCCTCAGCCCCAGCATTTT
size: NA; D: NA; J: TRBJ2-3; V: TRBV19; CDR3: CASRTRGGTDTQYF; DNA: TGTGCCAGTAGAACCAGGGGGGGCACAGATACGCAGTATTTT
size: NA; D: TRBD1; J: TRBJ1-4; V: TRBV24-1; CDR3: CATSDGQGNEKLFF; DNA: TGTGCCACCAGTGATGGACAGGGTAATGAAAAACTGTTTTTT
size: NA; D: NA; J: TRBJ1-2; V: TRBV6-5; CDR3: CASSDGNGYTF; DNA: TGTGCCAGCAGCGACGGGAATGGCTACACCTTC
size: few; D: NA; J: TRBJ2-7; V: TRBV6-1; CDR3: CASSEQALSSYEQYF; DNA: TGTGCCAGCAGTGAACAGGCCCTGAGCTCCTACGAGCAGTACTTC
size: NA; D: TRBD2; J: TRBJ2-1; V: TRBV9; CDR3: CASPTSGGHYNEQFF; DNA: TGTGCCAGCCCCACTAGCGGGGGGCACTACAATGAGCAGTTCTTC
size: NA; D: TRBD2; J: TRBJ2-3; V: TRBV5-1; CDR3: CASSYGGAGTDTQYF; DNA: TGCGCCAGCAGCTACGGGGGGGCCGGTACAGATACGCAGTATTTT
size: NA; D: TRBD1; J: TRBJ2-7; V: TRBV29-1; CDR3: CSVWGTGDYEQYF; DNA: TGCAGCGTTTGGGGGACAGGAGATTACGAGCAGTACTTC
size: NA; D: NA; J: TRBJ1-4; V: TRBV4-1; CDR3: CASSQDRQSNEKLFF; DNA: TGCGCCAGCAGCCAAGACCGACAGTCTAATGAAAAACTGTTTTTT
size: few; D: TRBD1; J: TRBJ1-4; V: TRBV25-1; CDR3: CASMMGQPHEKLFF; DNA: TGTGCCAGCATGATGGGACAGCCCCATGAAAAACTGTTTTTT
size: NA; D: NA; J: TRBJ1-3; V: TRBV6-5; CDR3: CASSPPGAGGNTIYF; DNA: TGTGCCAGCAGTCCCCCTGGGGCCGGTGGAAACACCATATATTTT
size: NA; D: TRBD2; J: TRBJ2-2; V: TRBV3-1/TRBV3-2; CDR3: CASSRSGGHRNTGELFF; DNA: TGTGCCAGCAGCCGGTCGGGGGGGCACAGGAACACCGGGGAGCTGTTTTTT
size: NA; D: TRBD1; J: TRBJ1-1; V: TRBV19; CDR3: CASSTGQGGNTEAFF; DNA: TGTGCCAGTAGTACCGGACAGGGGGGGAACACTGAAGCTTTCTTT
size: few; D: TRBD1; J: TRBJ2-7; V: TRBV5-4; CDR3: CASSQDRVLNEQYF; DNA: TGTGCCAGCAGCCAGGACAGGGTTTTAAACGAGCAGTACTTC
size: NA; D: TRBD1; J: TRBJ1-6; V: TRBV7-9; CDR3: CASSISGQDNSPLHF; DNA: TGTGCCAGCAGCATTTCCGGACAGGATAATTCACCCCTCCACTTT
size: NA; D: NA; J: TRBJ1-2; V: TRBV28; CDR3: CASTGFPGGYTF; DNA: TGTGCCAGCACCGGATTCCCGGGTGGCTACACCTTC
size: NA; D: NA; J: TRBJ1-1; V: TRBV30; CDR3: CAWSPYTEAFF; DNA: TGTGCCTGGAGTCCCTACACTGAAGCTTTCTTT
size: few; D: NA; J: TRBJ1-2; V: TRBV24-1; CDR3: CAASDINYGYTF; DNA: TGTGCCGCCTCGGACATTAACTATGGCTACACCTTC
size: NA; D: NA; J: TRBJ1-4; V: TRBV6-5; CDR3: CASSDAGNEKLFF; DNA: TGTGCCAGCAGCGATGCGGGAAATGAAAAACTGTTTTTT
size: NA; D: NA; J: TRBJ1-4; V: TRBV30; CDR3: CAWNGQSNEKLFF; DNA: TGTGCCTGGAACGGACAGTCTAATGAAAAACTGTTTTTT
size: NA; D: TRBD2; J: TRBJ2-1; V: TRBV3-1/TRBV3-2; CDR3: CASSPLAGDLGEQFF; DNA: TGTGCCAGCAGCCCACTAGCGGGAGATTTGGGTGAGCAGTTCTTC
size: once; D: NA; J: TRBJ2-2; V: TRBV12-3/TRBV12-4; CDR3: CASSLFTGELFF; DNA: TGTGCCAGCAGTCTGTTCACCGGGGAGCTGTTTTTT
size: NA; D: NA; J: TRBJ2-5; V: TRBV27; CDR3: CASSLGEQGRETQYF; DNA: TGTGCCAGCAGTTTGGGGGAGCAGGGGCGAGAGACCCAGTACTTC
size: NA; D: TRBD2; J: TRBJ2-3; V: TRBV28; CDR3: CASSSPRGELAGGFGRDTQYF; DNA: TGTGCCAGCAGTTCCCCTCGGGGGGAACTAGCGGGGGGTTTCGGGCGAGATACGCAGTATTTT
size: NA; D: TRBD1; J: TRBJ2-1; V: TRBV11-2; CDR3: CASSSYRGSYNEQFF; DNA: TGTGCCAGCAGCTCCTACAGGGGCTCCTACAATGAGCAGTTCTTC
size: NA; D: NA; J: TRBJ2-7; V: TRBV19; CDR3: CASSNPGQSGEQYF; DNA: TGTGCCAGTAGTAATCCGGGACAAAGTGGCGAGCAGTACTTC
size: NA; D: NA; J: TRBJ2-7; V: TRBV7-2; CDR3: CASSLRLGGSGEQYF; DNA: TGTGCCAGCAGCTTACGGCTAGGAGGGTCGGGCGAGCAGTACTTC
size: NA; D: TRBD1; J: TRBJ2-2; V: TRBV5-4; CDR3: CASSPTRDRGLGELFF; DNA: TGTGCCAGCAGCCCCACGCGGGACAGGGGGCTCGGGGAGCTGTTTTTT
size: few; D: NA; J: TRBJ1-4; V: TRBV28; CDR3: CASSLRPADEKLFF; DNA: TGTGCCAGCAGTTTAAGACCGGCGGATGAAAAACTGTTTTTT